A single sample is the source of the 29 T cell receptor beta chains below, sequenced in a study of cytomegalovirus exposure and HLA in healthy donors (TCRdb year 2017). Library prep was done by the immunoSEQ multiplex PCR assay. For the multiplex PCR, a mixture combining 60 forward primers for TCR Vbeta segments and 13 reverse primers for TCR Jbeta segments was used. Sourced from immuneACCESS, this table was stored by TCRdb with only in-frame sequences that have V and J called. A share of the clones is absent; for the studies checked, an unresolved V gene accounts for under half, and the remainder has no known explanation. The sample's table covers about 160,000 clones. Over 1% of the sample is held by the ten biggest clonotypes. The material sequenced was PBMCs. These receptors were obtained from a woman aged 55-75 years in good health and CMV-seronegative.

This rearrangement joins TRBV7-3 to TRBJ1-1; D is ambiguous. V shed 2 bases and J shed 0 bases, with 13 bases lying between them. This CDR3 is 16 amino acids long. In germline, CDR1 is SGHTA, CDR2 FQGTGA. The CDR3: CASSLRPLSMNTEAFF. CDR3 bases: TGTGCCAGCAGCTTACGTCCACTTTCCATGAACACTGAAGCTTTCTTT.

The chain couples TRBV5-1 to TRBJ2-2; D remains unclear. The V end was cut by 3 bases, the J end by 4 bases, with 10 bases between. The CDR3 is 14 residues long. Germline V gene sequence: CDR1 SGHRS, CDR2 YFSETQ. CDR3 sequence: CASSSDSSTGELFF. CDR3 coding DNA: TGCGCCAGCAGCTCTGACTCATCCACCGGGGAGCTGTTTTTT.

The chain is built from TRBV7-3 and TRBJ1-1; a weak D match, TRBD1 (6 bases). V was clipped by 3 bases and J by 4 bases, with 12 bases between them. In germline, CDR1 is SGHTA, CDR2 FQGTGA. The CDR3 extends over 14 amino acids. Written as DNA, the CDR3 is TGTGCCAGCAGCTTGCGGACAGCCGGCACTGAAGCTTTCTTT. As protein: CASSLRTAGTEAFF.

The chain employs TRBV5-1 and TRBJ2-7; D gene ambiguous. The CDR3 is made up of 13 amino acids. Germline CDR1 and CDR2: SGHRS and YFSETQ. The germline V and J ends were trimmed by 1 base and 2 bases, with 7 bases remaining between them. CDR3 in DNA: TGCGCCAGCAGCTTGACTGACACCTACGAGCAGTACTTC. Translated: CASSLTDTYEQYF.

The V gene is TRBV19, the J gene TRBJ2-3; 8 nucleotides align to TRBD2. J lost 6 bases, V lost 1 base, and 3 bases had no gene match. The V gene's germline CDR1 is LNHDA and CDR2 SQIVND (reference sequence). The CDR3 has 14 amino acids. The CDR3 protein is CASSIGASGDTQYF. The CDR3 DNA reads TGTGCCAGTAGTATAGGGGCTAGCGGGGATACGCAGTATTTT.

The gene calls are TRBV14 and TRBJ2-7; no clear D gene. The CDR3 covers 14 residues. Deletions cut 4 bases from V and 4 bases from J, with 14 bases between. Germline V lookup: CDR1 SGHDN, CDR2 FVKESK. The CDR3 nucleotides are TGTGCCAGCAGCCCGACGATCGGGTATTACGAGCAGTACTTC. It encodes CASSPTIGYYEQYF.

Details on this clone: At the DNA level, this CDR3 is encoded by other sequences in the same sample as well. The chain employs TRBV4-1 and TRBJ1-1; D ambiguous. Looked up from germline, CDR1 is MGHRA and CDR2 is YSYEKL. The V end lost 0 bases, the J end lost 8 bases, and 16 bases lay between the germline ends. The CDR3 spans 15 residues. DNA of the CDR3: TGCGCCAGCAGCCAAGATGTGGGTGGGAGCACCGAAGCTTTCTTT. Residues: CASSQDVGGSTEAFF.

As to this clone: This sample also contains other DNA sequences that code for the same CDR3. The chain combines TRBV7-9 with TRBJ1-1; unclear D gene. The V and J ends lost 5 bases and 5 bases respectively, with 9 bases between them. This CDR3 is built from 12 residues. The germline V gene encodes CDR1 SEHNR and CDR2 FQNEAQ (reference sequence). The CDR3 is CASSRTGTEAFF. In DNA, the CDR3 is TGTGCCAGCAGCCGGACGGGGACTGAAGCTTTCTTT.

The CDR3 DNA reads as TGTGCCAGCAGCGTAGGCGCGGGGGCAGGTAATGAAAAACTGTTTTTT. This translates into CASSVGAGAGNEKLFF. V is TRBV9 and J is TRBJ1-4; TRBD1 might be the D (6 bases). Germline V gene lookup returns CDR1 SGDLS and CDR2 YYNGEE. This CDR3 has 16 amino acids. Trimming stripped 0 bases from V and 4 bases from J, with 13 bases between. The entire variable domain, with the rest obtained from reference TRBV9 and TRBJ1-4, is as follows: DSGVTQTPKHLITATGQRVTLRCSPRSGDLSVYWYQQSLDQGLQFLIQYYNGEERAKGNILERFSAQQFPDLHSELNLSSLELGDSALYFCASSVGAGAGNEKLFFGSGTQLSVL.

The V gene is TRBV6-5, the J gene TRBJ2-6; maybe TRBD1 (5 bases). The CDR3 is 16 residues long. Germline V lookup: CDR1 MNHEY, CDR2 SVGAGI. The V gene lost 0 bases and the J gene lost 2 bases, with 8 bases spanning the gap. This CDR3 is CASSYSEGAGANVLTF. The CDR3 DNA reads TGTGCCAGCAGTTACTCGGAAGGGGCTGGGGCCAACGTCCTGACTTTC.

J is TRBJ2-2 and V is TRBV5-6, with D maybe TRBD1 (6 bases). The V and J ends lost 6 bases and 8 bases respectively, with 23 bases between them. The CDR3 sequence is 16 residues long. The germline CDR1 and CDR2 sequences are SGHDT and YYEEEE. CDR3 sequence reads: CASNSISIQGTGELFF. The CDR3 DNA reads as TGTGCCAGCAACTCGATAAGTATTCAGGGGACGGGGGAGCTGTTTTTT. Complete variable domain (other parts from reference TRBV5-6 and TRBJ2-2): DAGVTQSPTHLIKTRGQQVTLRCSPKSGHDTVSWYQQALGQGPQFIFQYYEEEERQRGNFPDRFSGHQFPNYSSELNVNALLLGDSALYLCASNSISIQGTGELFFGEGSRLTVL.

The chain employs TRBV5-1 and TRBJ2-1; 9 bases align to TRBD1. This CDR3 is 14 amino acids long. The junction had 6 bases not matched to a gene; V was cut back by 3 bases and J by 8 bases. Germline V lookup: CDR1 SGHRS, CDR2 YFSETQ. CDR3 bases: TGCGCCAGCAGCTGGGACAGGGCTACGGATGAGCAGTTCTTC. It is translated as CASSWDRATDEQFF.

Here the CDR3 reads CASSAGTANTGELFF. The DNA of the CDR3 is TGTGCCAGCAGTGCCGGGACAGCGAACACCGGGGAGCTGTTTTTT. The genes are TRBV27 and TRBJ2-2, with 7 bases matching TRBD1. V shed 5 bases and J 0 bases; nucleotides not matched to a gene: 3. Germline V gene lookup returns CDR1 MNHEY and CDR2 SMNVEV (reference sequence). This CDR3 has 15 amino acids.

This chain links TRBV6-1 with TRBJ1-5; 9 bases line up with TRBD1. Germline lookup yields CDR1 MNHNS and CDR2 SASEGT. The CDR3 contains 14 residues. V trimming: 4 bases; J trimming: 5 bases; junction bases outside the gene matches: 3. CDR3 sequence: CASSARQGDQPQHF. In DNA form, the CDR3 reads TGTGCCAGCAGTGCCCGACAGGGGGATCAGCCCCAGCATTTT.

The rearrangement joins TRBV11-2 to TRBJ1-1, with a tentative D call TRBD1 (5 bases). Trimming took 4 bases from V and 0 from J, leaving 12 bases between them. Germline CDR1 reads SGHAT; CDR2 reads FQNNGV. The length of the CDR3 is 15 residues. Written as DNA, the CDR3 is TGTGCCAGCAGCTCATCGACAGCTCTGAACACTGAAGCTTTCTTT. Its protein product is CASSSSTALNTEAFF.

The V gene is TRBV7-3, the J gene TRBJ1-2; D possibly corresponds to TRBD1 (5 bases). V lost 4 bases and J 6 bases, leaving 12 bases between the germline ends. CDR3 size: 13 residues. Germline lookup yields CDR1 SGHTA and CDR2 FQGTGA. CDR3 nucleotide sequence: TGTGCCAGCAGCTCATCCAGGGAAGATGGCTACACCTTC. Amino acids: CASSSSREDGYTF.

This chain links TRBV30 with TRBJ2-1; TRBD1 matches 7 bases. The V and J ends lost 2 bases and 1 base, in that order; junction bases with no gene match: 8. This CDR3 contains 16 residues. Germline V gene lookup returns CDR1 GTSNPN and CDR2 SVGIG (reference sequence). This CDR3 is CAWSNPNRGSYNEQFF. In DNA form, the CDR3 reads TGTGCCTGGAGTAACCCTAACAGGGGATCCTACAATGAGCAGTTCTTC.

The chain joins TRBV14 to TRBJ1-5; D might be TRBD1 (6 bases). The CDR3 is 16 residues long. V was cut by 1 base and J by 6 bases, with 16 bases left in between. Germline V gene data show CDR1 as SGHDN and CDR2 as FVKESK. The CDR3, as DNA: TGTGCCAGCAGCCAAGGAGGCAGGGGTTTAGGTCAGCCCCAGCATTTT. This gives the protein CASSQGGRGLGQPQHF.

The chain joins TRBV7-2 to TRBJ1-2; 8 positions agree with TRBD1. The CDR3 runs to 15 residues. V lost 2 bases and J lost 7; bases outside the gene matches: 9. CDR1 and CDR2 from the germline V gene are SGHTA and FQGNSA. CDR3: CASSLQGRGLGGYTF. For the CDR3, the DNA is TGTGCCAGCAGCTTACAGGGCAGGGGGCTGGGTGGCTACACCTTC.

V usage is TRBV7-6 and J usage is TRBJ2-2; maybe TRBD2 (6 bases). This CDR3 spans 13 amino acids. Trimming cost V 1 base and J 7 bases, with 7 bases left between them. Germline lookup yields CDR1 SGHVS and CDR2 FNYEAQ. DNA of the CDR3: TGTGCCAGCAGCTTAGACGGGAGCGGGGAGCTGTTTTTT. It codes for CASSLDGSGELFF.

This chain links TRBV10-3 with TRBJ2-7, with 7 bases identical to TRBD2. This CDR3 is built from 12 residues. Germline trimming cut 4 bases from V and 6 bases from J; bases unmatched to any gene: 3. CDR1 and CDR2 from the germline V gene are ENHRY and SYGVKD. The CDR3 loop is CAISGREGEQYF. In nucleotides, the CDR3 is TGTGCCATCAGTGGGAGGGAGGGCGAGCAGTACTTC.

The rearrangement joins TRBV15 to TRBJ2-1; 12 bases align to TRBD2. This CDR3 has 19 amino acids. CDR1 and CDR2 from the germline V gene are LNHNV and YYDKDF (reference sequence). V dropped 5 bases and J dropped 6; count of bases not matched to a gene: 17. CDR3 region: CATSAPLAGGGITINEQFF. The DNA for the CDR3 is TGTGCCACCAGCGCTCCACTAGCGGGAGGAGGAATAACTATCAATGAGCAGTTCTTC.

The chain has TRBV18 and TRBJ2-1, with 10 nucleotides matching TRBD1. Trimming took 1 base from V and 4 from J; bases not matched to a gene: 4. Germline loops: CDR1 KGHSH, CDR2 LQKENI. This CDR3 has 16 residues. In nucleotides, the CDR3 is TGTGCCAGCTCACCACTCGGACAGGGGGTATACAATGAGCAGTTCTTC. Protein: CASSPLGQGVYNEQFF.

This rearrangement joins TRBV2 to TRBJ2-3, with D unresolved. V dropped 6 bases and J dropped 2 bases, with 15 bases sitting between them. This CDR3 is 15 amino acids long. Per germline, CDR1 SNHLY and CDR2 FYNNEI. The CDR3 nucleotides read TGTGCCAGCAGCTTGGGCCGTATCCCCACAGATACGCAGTATTTT. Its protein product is CASSLGRIPTDTQYF. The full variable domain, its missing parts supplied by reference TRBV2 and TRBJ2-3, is EPEVTQTPSHQVTQMGQEVILRCVPISNHLYFYWYRQILGQKVEFLVSFYNNEISEKSEIFDDQFSVERPDGSNFTLKIRSTKLEDSAMYFCASSLGRIPTDTQYFGPGTRLTVL.

The CDR3: CASSPSAARADTQYF. The CDR3 bases are TGTGCCAGCAGCCCCTCAGCCGCGAGGGCAGATACGCAGTATTTT. The V gene is TRBV6-6, the J gene TRBJ2-3; TRBD2 might be the D (5 bases). V was cut by 6 bases and J by 4 bases, with 17 bases left in between. The germline V gene has CDR1 MNHNY and CDR2 SVGAGI (reference sequence). The CDR3 has 15 amino acids.

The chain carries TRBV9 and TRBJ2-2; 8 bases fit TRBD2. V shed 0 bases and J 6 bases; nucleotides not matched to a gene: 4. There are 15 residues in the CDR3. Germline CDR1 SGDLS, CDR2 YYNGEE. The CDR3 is CASSVDSGIAGELFF. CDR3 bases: TGTGCCAGCAGCGTAGATAGCGGGATCGCCGGGGAGCTGTTTTTT.

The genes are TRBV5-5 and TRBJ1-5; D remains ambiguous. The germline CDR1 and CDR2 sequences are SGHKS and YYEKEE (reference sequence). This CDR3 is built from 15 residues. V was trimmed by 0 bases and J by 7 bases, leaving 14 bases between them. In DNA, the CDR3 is TGTGCCAGCAGCTTGGGGGCAGGTCCAGGACAGCCCCAGCATTTT. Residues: CASSLGAGPGQPQHF. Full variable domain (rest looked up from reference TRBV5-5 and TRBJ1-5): DAGVTQSPTHLIKTRGQQVTLRCSPISGHKSVSWYQQVLGQGPQFIFQYYEKEERGRGNFPDRFSARQFPNYSSELNVNALLLGDSALYLCASSLGAGPGQPQHFGDGTRLSIL.

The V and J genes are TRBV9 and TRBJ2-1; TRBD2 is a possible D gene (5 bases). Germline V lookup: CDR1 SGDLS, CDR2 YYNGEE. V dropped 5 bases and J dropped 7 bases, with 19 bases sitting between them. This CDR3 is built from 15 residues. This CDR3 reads CASSEGQSTRNEQFF. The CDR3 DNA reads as TGTGCCAGCAGTGAGGGCCAATCCACCAGAAATGAGCAGTTCTTC. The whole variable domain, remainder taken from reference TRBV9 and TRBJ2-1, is DSGVTQTPKHLITATGQRVTLRCSPRSGDLSVYWYQQSLDQGLQFLIQYYNGEERAKGNILERFSAQQFPDLHSELNLSSLELGDSALYFCASSEGQSTRNEQFFGPGTRLTVL.

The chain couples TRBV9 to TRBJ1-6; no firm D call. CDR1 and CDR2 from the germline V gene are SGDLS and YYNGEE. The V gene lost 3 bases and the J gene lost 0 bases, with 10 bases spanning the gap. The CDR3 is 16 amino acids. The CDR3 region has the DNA TGTGCCAGCAGCGAAGGAGCGAGCTCCTATAATTCACCCCTCCACTTT. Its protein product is CASSEGASSYNSPLHF.